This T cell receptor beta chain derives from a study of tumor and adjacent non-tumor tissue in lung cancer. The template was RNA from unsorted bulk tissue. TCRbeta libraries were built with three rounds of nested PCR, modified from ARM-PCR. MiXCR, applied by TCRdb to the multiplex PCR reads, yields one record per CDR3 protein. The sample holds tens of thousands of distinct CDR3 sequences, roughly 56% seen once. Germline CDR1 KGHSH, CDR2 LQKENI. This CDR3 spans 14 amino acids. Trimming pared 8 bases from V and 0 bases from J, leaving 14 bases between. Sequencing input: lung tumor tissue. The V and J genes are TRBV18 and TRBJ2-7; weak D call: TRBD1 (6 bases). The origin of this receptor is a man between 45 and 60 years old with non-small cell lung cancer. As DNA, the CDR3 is TGTGCCAGCACACGGGGCAGGGGCTCCTACGAGCAGTACTTC. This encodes CASTRGRGSYEQYF.